These T cell receptor beta chains were read from a single sample in a study of T cell responses to AZD1222 COVID-19 vaccine. TCRdb's copy holds only in-frame clones and misses some; the assay was immunoSEQ multiplex PCR. The sample has around 150,000 clones, about 90% seen once. The specimen was peripheral blood, collected on day 0 of MenACWY control vaccination. These receptors all stem from an adult in good health. CDR3s include the opening cysteine and the closing phenylalanine or tryptophan. A D gene is named only where the DNA matches it firmly. For some rows the clone size is stated as once, few or many, or as a class when expanded; others skip it.

j_gene | v_gene | abundance | d_gene | CDR3aa | CDR3nt
TRBJ2-2 | TRBV29-1 | NA | TRBD2 | CSGSTSGTYTGELFF | TGCAGCGGCAGTACTAGCGGGACATACACCGGGGAGCTGTTTTTT
TRBJ2-2 | TRBV29-1 | NA | TRBD2 | CSVRGTSGAQGELFF | TGCAGCGTTCGTGGGACTAGCGGGGCCCAGGGGGAGCTGTTTTTT
TRBJ1-2 | TRBV28 | NA | NA | CASSHYGYTF | TGTGCCAGCAGTCACTATGGCTACACCTTC
TRBJ2-1 | TRBV7-9 | NA | NA | CASSPVGSRVTGEQFF | TGTGCCAGCAGCCCCGTCGGTAGCAGGGTCACAGGTGAGCAGTTCTTC
TRBJ2-1 | TRBV7-2 | once | TRBD2 | CASSFLSGSNEQFF | TGTGCCAGCAGTTTCCTTAGCGGGAGCAATGAGCAGTTCTTC
TRBJ1-1 | TRBV9 | NA | NA | CASSVSGGLNTEAFF | TGTGCCAGCAGCGTATCCGGCGGATTGAACACTGAAGCTTTCTTT
TRBJ1-1 | TRBV11-1 | once | NA | CASSLGRVNTEAFF | TGTGCCAGCAGTTTGGGGAGGGTGAACACTGAAGCTTTCTTT
TRBJ2-7 | TRBV6-5 | NA | NA | CASQRVDEQYF | TGTGCCAGCCAGCGGGTTGACGAGCAGTACTTC
TRBJ2-1 | TRBV6-5 | NA | NA | CASSYSKFSYNEQFF | TGTGCCAGCAGTTACTCCAAGTTCTCCTACAATGAGCAGTTCTTC
TRBJ1-5 | TRBV11-2 | NA | NA | CASSLDFSQPQHF | TGTGCCAGCAGCTTAGATTTCAGTCAGCCCCAGCATTTT
TRBJ1-2 | TRBV28 | NA | NA | CASSSGGWQGRLLGYTF | TGTGCCAGCAGTTCGGGGGGGTGGCAGGGGAGATTGTTGGGCTACACCTTC
TRBJ2-7 | TRBV29-1 | NA | NA | CSVEPDRSYEQYF | TGCAGCGTTGAACCCGACAGATCCTACGAGCAGTACTTC
TRBJ1-1 | TRBV29-1 | NA | NA | CSGKQGVGEAFF | TGCAGCGGGAAACAGGGTGTGGGTGAAGCTTTCTTT
TRBJ1-2 | TRBV4-3 | few | NA | CASSQHPGGNYGYTF | TGCGCCAGCAGCCAGCACCCGGGAGGTAACTATGGCTACACCTTC
TRBJ2-3 | TRBV24-1 | NA | TRBD1 | CATSDFPTGTVTDTQYF | TGTGCCACCAGTGATTTCCCAACCGGGACAGTCACAGATACGCAGTATTTT
TRBJ2-5 | TRBV7-9 | NA | NA | CASSPQDSQQTQYF | TGTGCCAGCAGCCCCCAGGACTCCCAACAGACCCAGTACTTC
TRBJ1-2 | TRBV3-1/TRBV3-2 | NA | TRBD1 | CASSPRQGGYTF | TGTGCCAGCAGCCCTCGACAGGGGGGCTACACCTTC
TRBJ2-2 | TRBV24-1 | NA | NA | CATSDLQTVNTGELFF | TGTGCCACCAGTGATTTGCAGACAGTAAACACCGGGGAGCTGTTTTTT
TRBJ1-2 | TRBV7-3 | NA | NA | CASSNGTNYGYTF | TGTGCCAGCAGCAACGGGACTAACTATGGCTACACCTTC
TRBJ1-1 | TRBV9 | NA | NA | CASTLGTSPNTEAFF | TGTGCCAGCACCCTAGGGACATCCCCGAACACTGAAGCTTTCTTT
TRBJ1-3 | TRBV11-3 | NA | NA | CASSFRSGNTIYF | TGTGCCAGCAGCTTCCGCTCTGGAAACACCATATATTTT
TRBJ2-1 | TRBV5-1 | NA | TRBD1 | CASSRGRGGASRDEQFF | TGCGCCAGCAGCAGGGGGAGAGGGGGCGCTTCGCGAGATGAGCAGTTCTTC
TRBJ1-4 | TRBV3-1/TRBV3-2 | NA | NA | CASSQDRAPWEKLFF | TGTGCCAGCAGCCAAGACAGGGCCCCATGGGAAAAACTGTTTTTT
TRBJ2-7 | TRBV12-3/TRBV12-4 | NA | NA | CASSSSYEQYF | TGTGCCAGCAGTTCCAGCTACGAGCAGTACTTC
TRBJ1-1 | TRBV6-5 | NA | NA | CASSSKWNTEAFF | TGTGCCAGCAGTTCCAAGTGGAACACTGAAGCTTTCTTT
TRBJ2-5 | TRBV3-1/TRBV3-2 | once | TRBD2 | CASSHGTSGSFETQYF | TGTGCCAGCAGCCACGGGACTAGCGGGAGTTTTGAGACCCAGTACTTC
TRBJ1-3 | TRBV28 | NA | TRBD1 | CASSPEGAGGNTIYF | TGTGCCAGCAGCCCTGAGGGGGCAGGTGGAAACACCATATATTTT